The following is a TCR beta chain sequence with its context. There is no known antigen for this receptor. Base quality data are lacking; no much larger clone is found one base away. Ends trimmed: V by 9 bases, J by 2 bases; bases unmatched to a gene: 10. The CDR1 and CDR2 encoded by the germline V gene are SNHLY and FYNNEI. The CDR3, cysteine through valine, is 14 amino acids long. Only the CDR3 part of the read is kept: 42 bases, read in frame from the first base. This specimen comes from a study of CD8 T cells in Susac syndrome (dated by TCRdb to the late 2010s). For context, the study as a whole: Repertoire sequencing was used to test whether CD8+ T cell activation and differentiation in Susac syndrome was antigen driven.

What the research found in general, with its limitations: The study acknowledged that relatively few individuals were included in the TCR sequencing and HLA analysis.

High-throughput TCR beta sequencing profiled peripheral blood CD8+ and CD4+ T cells from healthy donors, Susac syndrome patients and multiple sclerosis patients. Healthy donors were age- and sex-matched controls. CD8+ TEMRA cells were enriched by FACS, while bulk CD8+ and CD4+ T cells were purified by magnetic negative isolation. Blood was drawn into EDTA tubes, processed within 24 hours, and PBMCs were isolated by density gradient centrifugation. PBMCs intended for TCR sequencing were cryopreserved in liquid nitrogen and were subsequently thawed in a 37 degrees C water bath. Purity of sorted or isolated CD4+, CD8+ and CD8+ TEMRA cells was at least 90%. RNA was extracted with the RNeasy kit and about 0.5 to 1 ug was reverse transcribed using random hexamers. The immunoSEQ multiplex PCR assay, covering 54 Vbeta and 13 Jbeta segments, was used to amplify TCR beta CDR3 regions. To correct PCR amplification bias, a synthetic template baseline was used for both primer optimization and computational correction. For the original study's pipeline: Reads were annotated to V, D and J genes per IMGT and analyzed with immunoSEQ Analyzer, keeping only productive sequences. To calculate clonality, Shannon entropy was normalized by log2 of the number of productive unique sequences and then subtracted from one. Public and private clones were assessed among the 100 most prevalent clones of each patient and control. Clones were defined as Susac-specific when absent from the healthy and MS cohorts, from approximately 970 published viral clones and from other ImmuneACCESS disease sequences. TCRdb applied fastp at Q25 and MiXCR to the public reads, then kept only in-frame beta chains. Entries are consolidated by CDR3 protein sequence, retaining the most common genes and DNA. None of the V and J calls come from the authors' own analysis; TCRdb made them. The sample has 180,000 or so distinct CDR3 sequences on record, roughly 94% of them singletons. The top ten clones comprise approximately 0.094% of the sample.

The chain links TRBV2 with TRBJ2-7; 7 bases in between match TRBD1. The sequenced sample was CD4+ T cells from PBMCs. The receptor's source is a human donor in good health. The CDR3 protein sequence reads: CASSDRPRPYEQYV. Here is the DNA: TGTGCCAGTTCGGACAGGCCGAGACCCTACGAGCAGTACGTC.